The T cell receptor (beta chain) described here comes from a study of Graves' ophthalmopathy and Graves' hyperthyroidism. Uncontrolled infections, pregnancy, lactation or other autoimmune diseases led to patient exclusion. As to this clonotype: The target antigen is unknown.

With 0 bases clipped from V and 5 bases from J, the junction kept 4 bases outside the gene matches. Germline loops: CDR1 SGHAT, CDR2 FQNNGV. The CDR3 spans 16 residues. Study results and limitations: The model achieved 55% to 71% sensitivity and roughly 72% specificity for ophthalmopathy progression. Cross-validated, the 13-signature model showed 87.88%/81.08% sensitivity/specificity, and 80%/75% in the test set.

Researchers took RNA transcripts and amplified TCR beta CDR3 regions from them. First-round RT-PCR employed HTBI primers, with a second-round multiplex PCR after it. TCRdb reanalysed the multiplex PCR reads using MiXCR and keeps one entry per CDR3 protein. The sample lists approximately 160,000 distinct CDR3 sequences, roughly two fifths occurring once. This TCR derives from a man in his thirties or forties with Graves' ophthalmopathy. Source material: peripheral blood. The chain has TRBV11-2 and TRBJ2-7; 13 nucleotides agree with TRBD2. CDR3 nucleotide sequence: TGTGCCAGCAGCTTAGAACTAGCGGGAGGGCCAAACGAGCAGTACTTC. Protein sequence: CASSLELAGGPNEQYF.